This T cell receptor beta chain originates from a study of CD8+CD57+ T cells in acquired aplastic anemia. About the research overall: Yields of DNA that came from sorted CD4+ and CD8+ cells averaged about 2.9 ug.

Study-level findings and limits: Patients versus controls showed no significant CD8+ Simpson's diversity difference.

It was genomic DNA that served as the template for profiling TCR beta VDJ and CDR3. One entry per CDR3 protein, called by TCRdb with MiXCR from the reads. The sample records 100,000 to 150,000 distinct CDR3 sequences, 41% being singletons. Concerning this clonotype: Its antigen remains unknown.

V gave up 0 bases and J gave up 6 bases, with 18 bases separating them. CDR1 is DFQATT and CDR2 is SNEGSKA in the germline V gene (reference sequence). The length of the CDR3 is 15 residues. The clonotype comes from a human donor in good health, serving as a control. V gene TRBV20-1 combines with J gene TRBJ2-7; tentative D call: TRBD2 (5 bases). The sample taken for sequencing was sorted CD4+, CD8+, or CD8+CD57+ T cells (not recorded which) from PBMCs. This chain's CDR3 is CSARDRRRTLSEQYF. The CDR3 DNA sequence: TGCAGTGCTAGAGATCGGCGGAGGACCCTCTCCGAGCAGTACTTC.